This T cell receptor (beta chain) came from a study of blood T cells in healthy people across ages. Study information: Template switching picked up about one barcoded beta molecule for each two T cells.

Study findings and constraints: Diversity was estimated from one million T cells, and these estimates were considered underestimates. What prevented conclusive comparison of naive and antigen-experienced cells was that PBMCs were unsorted.

Looked up from germline, CDR1 is SGHRS and CDR2 is YFSETQ. V was cut by 0 bases and J by 6 bases, with 10 bases left in between. CDR3 length equals 13 residues. A second roughly 6 to 11 cycle PCR used barcoded and J-beta primers. TCRdb ran MiXCR on the 5' RACE reads and lists one entry per CDR3 protein. The sample carries over 1,300,000 distinct CDR3 sequences, 45% to 70% recorded once. The table lists this clonotype with many counts. Its target is unknown. The donors, aged about 6 to 90, were healthy Caucasians from Russia. The chain couples TRBV5-1 to TRBJ2-7; possible D gene TRBD1, 6 bases. The clonotype comes from a man aged 18 to 35 in good health. The sample taken for sequencing was blood. CDR3 in DNA: TGCGCCAGCAGCTTGGGACAGGTTGGCGAGCAGTACTTC. This translates into CASSLGQVGEQYF.